This T cell receptor beta chain was retrieved from a study of blood T cell repertoires in COVID-19 (dated by TCRdb to about 2020). Study-wide context: Samples covering the acute and convalescent phases of COVID-19 were provided by collaborators in the United States, Italy and Spain. The prospective study material was composed of cDNA or gDNA derived from T cells, B-cell-depleted T cells, or PBMCs. Subjects who had been exposed to COVID-19, were actively infected with it, or had recovered from it provided the deeply sampled blood TCRbeta repertoires that made up the dataset. The repertoires were released in a freely available public database meant as a resource for research on the immune response to SARS-CoV-2. The samples were drawn from two sources: the first 160 participants of the ongoing ImmuneRACE study, and 1,000 to 1,500 subjects contributed by 6 global collaborators. A de-identified subject ID, COVID-19 status, age in years and sex were almost always included in the sample metadata. Where available, HLA class I and class II types were taken from metadata supplied by the sample provider and were not determined by assay-based typing. General conclusions and limits of the study: The quantity of clinical and demographic metadata differed by source and by participant and was supplied without curation.

A word on this clone: The target of this receptor is not known. There are no base qualities to consult, and no much larger clone falls within one base.

Trimming removed 7 bases from V and 9 bases from J, leaving 21 bases between the germline ends. Based on the germline V gene (reference sequence), the CDR1 and CDR2 sequences are SEHNR and FQNEAQ. The CDR3, from cysteine to phenylalanine, totals 14 residues. Left in the record is the CDR3 DNA by itself, 42 bases read in frame from the first base. In the prospective study, participants were 18 to 89 years old, resided in about 25 geographic areas of the United States, and were enrolled through a virtual design. Cohort assignment in the prospective study relied on participant-reported clinical history from a screening survey and a study questionnaire. ImmuneRACE Cohort 3 recovered participants were defined by two consecutive negative NP/OP PCR tests, healthcare professional clearance, or symptom resolution. In the prospective study, mobile phlebotomists collected whole blood, serum and a nasopharyngeal or oropharyngeal swab from each participant. Prospective study participants could optionally give additional blood draws and questionnaires over an approximately two-month period. Before DNA extraction, prospective study blood samples were shipped either frozen or at room temperature.

TCRbeta CDR3 regions were amplified from genomic DNA by means of the immunoSEQ Assay, a bias-controlled multiplex PCR. From the authors' description of their analysis: Nucleated cell counts per sample were estimated from amplification of reference gene primers within the assay. Sequence reads were collapsed and filtered to measure the absolute abundance of every unique TCRbeta CDR3 rearrangement. For each sample, productive Simpson clonality was calculated by taking the square root of Simpson's diversity index across productive rearrangements. TCRdb's version of the immuneACCESS table is confined to in-frame rearrangements and falls short of the full clone set. An unresolved V gene accounts for under half of the shortfall where checked; the remainder is of unknown origin. V and J calls and clone size are those listed in that table; D and trimming were worked out from the DNA. The sample profile shows some 420,000 clones; approximately 92% of them were found once. Clones ranked in the top ten supply roughly 1.1% of the sample.

The clonotype was recovered from a man aged 25 to 45 who had recovered from COVID-19. Material: PBMCs or T cells enriched from blood (not recorded which). Recombination joined TRBV7-9 with TRBJ2-5, with TRBD2 perhaps the D gene, on 6 matching bases. The encoded CDR3 is CASTVKEGLGAQYF. The base sequence is TGTGCCAGCACAGTAAAGGAGGGACTCGGGGCCCAGTACTTC.